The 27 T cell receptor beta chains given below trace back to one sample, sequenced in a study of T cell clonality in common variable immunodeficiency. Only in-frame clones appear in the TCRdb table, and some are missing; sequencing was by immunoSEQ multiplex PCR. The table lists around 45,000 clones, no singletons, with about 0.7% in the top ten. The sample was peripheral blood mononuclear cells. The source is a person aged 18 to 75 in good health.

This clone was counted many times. The CDR3 bases that were read are TGCAGTGCTACGGGACTGCTTGGC. This sequence encodes CSATGLLG. The full CDR3 protein reads CSATGLLGYTF. The chain links TRBV20-1 to TRBJ1-2; tentative D call: TRBD1 (5 bases). The read is 3 residues too short to cover the CDR3 end, so that end is filled in from the germline J gene. Germline V CDR1 and CDR2: DFQATT, SNEGSKA (reference sequence). The CDR3 extends over 11 amino acids. The V end lost 4 bases, the J end lost 7 bases, and 10 bases lay between the germline ends.

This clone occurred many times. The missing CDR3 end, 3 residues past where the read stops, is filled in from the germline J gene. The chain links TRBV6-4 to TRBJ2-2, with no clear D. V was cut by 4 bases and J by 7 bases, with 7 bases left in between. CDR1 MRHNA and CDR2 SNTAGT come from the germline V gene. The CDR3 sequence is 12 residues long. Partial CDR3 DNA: TGTGCCAGCAGTGGTTACGGCGGGGAG. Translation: CASSGYGGE. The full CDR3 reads CASSGYGGELFF.

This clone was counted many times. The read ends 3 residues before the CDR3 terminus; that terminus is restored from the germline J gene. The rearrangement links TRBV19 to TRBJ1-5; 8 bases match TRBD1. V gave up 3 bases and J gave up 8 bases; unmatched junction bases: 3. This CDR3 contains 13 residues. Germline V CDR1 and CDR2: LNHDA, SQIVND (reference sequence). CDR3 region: CASSMDREKPQHF. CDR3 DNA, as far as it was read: TGTGCCAGTAGTATGGACAGGGAAAAGCCC. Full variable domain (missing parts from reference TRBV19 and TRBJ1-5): DGGITQSPKYLFRKEGQNVTLSCEQNLNHDAMYWYRQDPGQGLRLIYYSQIVNDFQKGDIAEGYSVSREKKESFPLTVTSAQKNPTAFYLCASSMDREKPQHFGDGTRLSIL.

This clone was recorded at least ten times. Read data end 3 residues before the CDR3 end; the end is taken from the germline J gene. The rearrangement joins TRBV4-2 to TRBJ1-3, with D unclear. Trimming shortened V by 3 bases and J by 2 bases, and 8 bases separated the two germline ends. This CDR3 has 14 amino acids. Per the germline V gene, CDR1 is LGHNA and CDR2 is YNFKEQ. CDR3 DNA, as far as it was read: TGTGCCAGCAGCCAGGAAACAGCTGGAAACACC. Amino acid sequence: CASSQETAGNT. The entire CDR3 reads CASSQETAGNTIYF.

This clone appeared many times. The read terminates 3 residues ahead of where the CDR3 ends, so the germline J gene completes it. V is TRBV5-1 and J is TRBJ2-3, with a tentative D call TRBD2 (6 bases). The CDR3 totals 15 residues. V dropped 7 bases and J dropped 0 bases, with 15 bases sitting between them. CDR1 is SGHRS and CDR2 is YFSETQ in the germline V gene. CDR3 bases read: TGCGCCAGCCGACTGGGCGGGACTAGCACAGATACG. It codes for CASRLGGTSTDT. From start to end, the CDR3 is CASRLGGTSTDTQYF.

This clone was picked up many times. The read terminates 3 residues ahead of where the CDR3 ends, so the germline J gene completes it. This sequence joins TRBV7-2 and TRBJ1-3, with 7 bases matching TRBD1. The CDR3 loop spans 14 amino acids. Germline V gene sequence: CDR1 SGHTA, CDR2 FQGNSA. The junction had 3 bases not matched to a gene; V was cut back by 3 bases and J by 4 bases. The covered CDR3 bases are TGTGCCAGCAGCTTGACAGGGAACGGAAACACC. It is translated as CASSLTGNGNT. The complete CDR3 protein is CASSLTGNGNTIYF.

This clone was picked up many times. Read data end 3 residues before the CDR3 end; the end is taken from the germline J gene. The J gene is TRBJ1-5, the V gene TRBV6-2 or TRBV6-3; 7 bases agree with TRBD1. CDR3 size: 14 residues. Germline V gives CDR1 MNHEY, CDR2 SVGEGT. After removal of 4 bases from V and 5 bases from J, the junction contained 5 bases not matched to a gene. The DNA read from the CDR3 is TGTGCCAGCAGTTCGGACAGGTCTTATCAGCCC. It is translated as CASSSDRSYQP. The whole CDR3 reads CASSSDRSYQPQHF.

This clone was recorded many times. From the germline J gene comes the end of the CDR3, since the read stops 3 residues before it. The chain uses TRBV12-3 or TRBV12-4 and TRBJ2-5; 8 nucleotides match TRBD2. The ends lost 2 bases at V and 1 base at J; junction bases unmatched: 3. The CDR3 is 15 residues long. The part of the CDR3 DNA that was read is TGTGCCAGCAGTTTAAGCGGGAGCAGCCAAGAGACC. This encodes CASSLSGSSQET. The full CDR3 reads CASSLSGSSQETQYF.

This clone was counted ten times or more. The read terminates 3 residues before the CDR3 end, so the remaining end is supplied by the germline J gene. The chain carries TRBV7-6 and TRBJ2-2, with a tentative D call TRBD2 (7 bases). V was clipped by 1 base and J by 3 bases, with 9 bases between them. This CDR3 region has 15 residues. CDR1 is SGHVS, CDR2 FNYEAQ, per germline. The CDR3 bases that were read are TGTGCCAGCAGCTTAGAAGGGGGGGACACCGGGGAG. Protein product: CASSLEGGDTGE. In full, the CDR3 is CASSLEGGDTGELFF.

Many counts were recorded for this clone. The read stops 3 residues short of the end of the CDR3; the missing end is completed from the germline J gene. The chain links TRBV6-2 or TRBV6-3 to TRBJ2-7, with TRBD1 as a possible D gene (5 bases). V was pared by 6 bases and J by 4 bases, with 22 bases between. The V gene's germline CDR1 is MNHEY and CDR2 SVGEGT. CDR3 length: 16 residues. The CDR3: CASRNRSSGSLYEQYF. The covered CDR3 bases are TGTGCCAGCAGAAACCGTTCTTCAGGGTCCTTGTACGAG.

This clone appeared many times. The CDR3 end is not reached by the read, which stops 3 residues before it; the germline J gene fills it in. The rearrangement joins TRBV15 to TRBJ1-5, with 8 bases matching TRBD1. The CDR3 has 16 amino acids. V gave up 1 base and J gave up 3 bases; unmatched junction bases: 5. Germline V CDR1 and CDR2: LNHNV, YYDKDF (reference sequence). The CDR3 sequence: CATSRGEDRDNQPQHF. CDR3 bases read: TGTGCCACCAGCAGAGGTGAGGACAGGGACAATCAGCCC.

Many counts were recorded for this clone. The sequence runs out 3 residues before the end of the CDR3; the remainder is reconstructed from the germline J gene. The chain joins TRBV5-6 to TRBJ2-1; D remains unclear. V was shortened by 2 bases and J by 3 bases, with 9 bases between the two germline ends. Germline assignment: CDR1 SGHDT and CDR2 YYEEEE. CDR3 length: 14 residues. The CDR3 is CASSFSPLYNEQFF. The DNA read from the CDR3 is TGTGCCAGCAGCTTTTCTCCCCTCTACAATGAG.

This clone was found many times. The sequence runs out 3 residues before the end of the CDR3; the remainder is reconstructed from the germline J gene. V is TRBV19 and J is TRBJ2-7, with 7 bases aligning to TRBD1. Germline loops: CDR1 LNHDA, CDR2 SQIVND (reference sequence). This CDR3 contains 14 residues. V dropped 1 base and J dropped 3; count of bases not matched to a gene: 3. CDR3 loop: CASSIAQGVYEQYF. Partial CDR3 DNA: TGTGCCAGTAGTATAGCGCAGGGGGTCTACGAG.

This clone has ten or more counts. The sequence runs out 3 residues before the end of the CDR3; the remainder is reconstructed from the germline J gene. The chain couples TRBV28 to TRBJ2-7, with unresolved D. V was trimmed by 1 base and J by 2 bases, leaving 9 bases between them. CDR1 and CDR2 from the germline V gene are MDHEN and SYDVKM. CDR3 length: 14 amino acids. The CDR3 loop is CASSLLAGPYEQYF. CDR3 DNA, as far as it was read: TGTGCCAGCAGTTTATTGGCTGGCCCCTACGAG.

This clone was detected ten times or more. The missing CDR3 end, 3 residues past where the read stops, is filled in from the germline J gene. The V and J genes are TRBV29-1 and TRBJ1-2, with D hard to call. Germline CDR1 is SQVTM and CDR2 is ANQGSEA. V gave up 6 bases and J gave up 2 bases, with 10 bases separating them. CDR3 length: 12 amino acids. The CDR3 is CSVETPNYGYTF. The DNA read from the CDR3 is TGCAGCGTCGAGACACCCAACTATGGC.

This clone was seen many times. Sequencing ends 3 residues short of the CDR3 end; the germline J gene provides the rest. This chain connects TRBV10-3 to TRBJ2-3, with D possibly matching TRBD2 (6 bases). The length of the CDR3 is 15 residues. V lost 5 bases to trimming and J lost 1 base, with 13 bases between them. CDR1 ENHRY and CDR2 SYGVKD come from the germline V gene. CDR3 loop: CAISIDGGGTDTQYF. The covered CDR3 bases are TGTGCCATCAGTATCGACGGAGGGGGCACAGATACG.

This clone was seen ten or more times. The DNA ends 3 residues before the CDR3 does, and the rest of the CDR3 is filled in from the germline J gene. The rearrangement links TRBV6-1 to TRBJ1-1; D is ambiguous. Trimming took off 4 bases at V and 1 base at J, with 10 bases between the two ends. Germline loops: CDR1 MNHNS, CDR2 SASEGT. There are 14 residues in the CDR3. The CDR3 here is CASSVLSGNTEAFF. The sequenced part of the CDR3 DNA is TGTGCCAGCAGTGTCTTGTCAGGGAACACTGAA.

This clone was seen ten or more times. The CDR3 spells CAWSTDRGREPFSYNSPLHF. Partial CDR3 DNA: TGTGCCTGGAGCACGGACAGGGGGCGAGAGCCTTTTTCCTATAATTCACCC. The chain has TRBV30 and TRBJ1-6, with TRBD1 identical over 11 bases. The sequenced fragment ends 3 residues before the CDR3 boundary, so the rest is inferred from the germline J gene. Unmatched junction bases numbered 14, after V lost 3 bases and J lost 1 base. CDR1 GTSNPN and CDR2 SVGIG come from the germline V gene (reference sequence). There are 20 residues in the CDR3. Combining the CDR3 with reference TRBV30 and TRBJ1-6 gives the whole variable domain SQTIHQWPATLVQPVGSPLSLECTVEGTSNPNLYWYRQAAGRGLQLLFYSVGIGQISSEVPQNLSASRPQDRQFILSSKKLLLSDSGFYLCAWSTDRGREPFSYNSPLHFGNGTRLTVT.

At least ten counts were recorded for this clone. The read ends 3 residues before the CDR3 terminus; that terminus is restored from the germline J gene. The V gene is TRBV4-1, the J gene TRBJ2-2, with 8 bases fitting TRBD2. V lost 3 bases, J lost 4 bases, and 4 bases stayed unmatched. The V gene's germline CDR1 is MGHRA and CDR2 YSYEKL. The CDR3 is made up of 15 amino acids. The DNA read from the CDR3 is TGCGCCAGCAGCCACGGGGGGGGCGGCACCGGGGAG. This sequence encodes CASSHGGGGTGE. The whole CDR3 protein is CASSHGGGGTGELFF.

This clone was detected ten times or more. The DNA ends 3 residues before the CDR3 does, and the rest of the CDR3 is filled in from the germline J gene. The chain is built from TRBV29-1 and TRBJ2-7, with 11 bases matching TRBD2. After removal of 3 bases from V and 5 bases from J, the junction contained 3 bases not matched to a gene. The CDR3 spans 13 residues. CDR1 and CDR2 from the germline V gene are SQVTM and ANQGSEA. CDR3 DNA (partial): TGCAGCGTTGAGGTAGCGGGGGGGCACGAG. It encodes CSVEVAGGHE. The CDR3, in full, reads CSVEVAGGHEQYF.

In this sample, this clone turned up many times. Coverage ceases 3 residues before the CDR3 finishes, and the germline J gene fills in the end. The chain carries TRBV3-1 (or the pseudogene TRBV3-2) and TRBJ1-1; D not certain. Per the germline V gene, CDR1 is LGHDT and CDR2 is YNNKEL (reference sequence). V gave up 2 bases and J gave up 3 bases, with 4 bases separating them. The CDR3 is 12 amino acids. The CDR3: CASSQSDTEAFF. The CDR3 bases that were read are TGTGCCAGCAGCCAATCGGACACTGAA.

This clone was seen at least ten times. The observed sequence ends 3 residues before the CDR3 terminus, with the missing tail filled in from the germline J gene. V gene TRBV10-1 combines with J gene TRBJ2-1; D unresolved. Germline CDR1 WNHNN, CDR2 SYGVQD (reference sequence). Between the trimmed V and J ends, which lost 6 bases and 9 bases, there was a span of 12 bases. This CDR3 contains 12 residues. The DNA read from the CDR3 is TGCGCCAGCAGCGCAGTCCGCGGTGAG. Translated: CASSAVRGE. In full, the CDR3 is CASSAVRGEQFF.

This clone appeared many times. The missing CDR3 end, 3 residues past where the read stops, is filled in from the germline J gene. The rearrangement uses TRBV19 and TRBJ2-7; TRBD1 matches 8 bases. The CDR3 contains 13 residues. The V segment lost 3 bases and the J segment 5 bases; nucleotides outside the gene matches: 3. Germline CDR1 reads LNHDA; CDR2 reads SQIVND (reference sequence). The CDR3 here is CASSIDRGNEQYF. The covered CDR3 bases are TGTGCCAGTAGTATTGACAGGGGTAACGAG. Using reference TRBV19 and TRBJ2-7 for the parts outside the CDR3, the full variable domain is DGGITQSPKYLFRKEGQNVTLSCEQNLNHDAMYWYRQDPGQGLRLIYYSQIVNDFQKGDIAEGYSVSREKKESFPLTVTSAQKNPTAFYLCASSIDRGNEQYFGPGTRLTVT.

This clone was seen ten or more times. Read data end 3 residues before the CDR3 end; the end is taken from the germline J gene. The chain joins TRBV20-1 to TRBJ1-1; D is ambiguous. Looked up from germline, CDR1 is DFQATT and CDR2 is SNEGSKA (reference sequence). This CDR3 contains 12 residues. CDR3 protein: CSARGPPSEAFF. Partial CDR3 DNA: TGCAGTGCTAGAGGTCCCCCCTCGGAA.

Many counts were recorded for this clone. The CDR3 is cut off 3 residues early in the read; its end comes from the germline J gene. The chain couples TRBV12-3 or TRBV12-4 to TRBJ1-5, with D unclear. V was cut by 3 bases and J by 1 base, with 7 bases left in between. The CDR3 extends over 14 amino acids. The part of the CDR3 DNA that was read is TGTGCCAGCAGTTTGCAACAGAGCAATCAGCCC. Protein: CASSLQQSNQP. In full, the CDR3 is CASSLQQSNQPQHF.

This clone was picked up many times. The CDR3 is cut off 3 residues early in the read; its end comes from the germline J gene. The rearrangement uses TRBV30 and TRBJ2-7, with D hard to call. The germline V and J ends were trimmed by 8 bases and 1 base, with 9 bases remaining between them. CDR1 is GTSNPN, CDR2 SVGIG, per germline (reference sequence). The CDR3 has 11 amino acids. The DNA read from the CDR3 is TGTGCCATCCGGTTTTCCTACGAG. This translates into CAIRFSYE. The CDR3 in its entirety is CAIRFSYEQYF.

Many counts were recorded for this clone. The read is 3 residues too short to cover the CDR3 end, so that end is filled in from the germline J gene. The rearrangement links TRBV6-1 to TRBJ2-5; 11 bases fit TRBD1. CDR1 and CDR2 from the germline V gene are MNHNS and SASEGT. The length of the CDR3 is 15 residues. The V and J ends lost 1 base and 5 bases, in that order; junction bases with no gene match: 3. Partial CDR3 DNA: TGTGCCAGCAGTGAAGGGACAGGGGGCAGGGAGACC. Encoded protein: CASSEGTGGRET. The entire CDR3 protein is CASSEGTGGRETQYF.